Each of the 29 T cell receptor beta chains below was sequenced from the same sample in a study of blood T cell repertoires in COVID-19. Sequenced by immunoSEQ multiplex PCR; TCRdb stores in-frame clones only, minus some. Here the sample spans 350,000 to 450,000 clones, about 89% being singletons. The specimen sequenced was peripheral blood. These receptors were obtained from a man between 35 and 55 years old with acute or convalescent COVID-19.

The J gene is TRBJ2-1, the V gene TRBV3-1 (or the pseudogene TRBV3-2); 14 bases are shared with TRBD2. Germline V gene sequence: CDR1 LGHDT, CDR2 YNNKEL (reference sequence). V gave up 4 bases and J gave up 2 bases; unmatched junction bases: 4. The CDR3 runs to 17 residues. Here the CDR3 DNA reads TGTGCCAGCAGCCTAGGACTAGCGGGGGGACCCTACAATGAGCAGTTCTTC. This translates into CASSLGLAGGPYNEQFF.

The chain couples TRBV2 to TRBJ2-6; weak D call: TRBD1 (6 bases). This CDR3 comprises 15 residues. Trimming took off 9 bases at V and 0 bases at J, with 12 bases between the two ends. CDR1 SNHLY and CDR2 FYNNEI come from the germline V gene. As DNA, the CDR3 is TGTGCCAGTGGTGGACAGCCCTCTGGGGCCAACGTCCTGACTTTC. Translation gives CASGGQPSGANVLTF.

The gene calls are TRBV4-1 and TRBJ2-3; TRBD2 agrees at 7 bases. Germline-derived CDR1 and CDR2 are MGHRA and YSYEKL. The CDR3 loop spans 17 amino acids. J lost 6 bases, V lost 1 base, and 13 bases had no gene match. The CDR3, as DNA: TGCGCCAGCAGCCAAGCCCTTAGCGGGTCCGGCAGGGATACGCAGTATTTT. It encodes CASSQALSGSGRDTQYF.

The V call is TRBV10-3, the J call TRBJ2-1; D is possibly TRBD2 (5 bases). This CDR3 comprises 11 residues. Germline CDR1 and CDR2: ENHRY and SYGVKD. Trimming took off 10 bases at V and 8 bases at J, with 12 bases between the two ends. The CDR3 region is CATRRGYEQFF. CDR3 nucleotides: TGTGCCACCCGGAGAGGGTATGAGCAGTTCTTC.

This chain joins TRBV28 and TRBJ1-4, with no clear D. Germline values: CDR1 MDHEN, CDR2 SYDVKM. V shed 3 bases and J shed 8 bases, with 7 bases lying between them. This CDR3 spans 12 amino acids. The CDR3 coding sequence is TGTGCCAGCAGTTTCGGAGGGGAAAAACTGTTTTTT. This gives the protein CASSFGGEKLFF.

J is TRBJ1-3 and V is TRBV28; 10 bases map to TRBD1. Per the germline V gene, CDR1 is MDHEN and CDR2 is SYDVKM. The CDR3 is made up of 16 amino acids. After removal of 5 bases from V and 0 bases from J, the junction contained 4 bases not matched to a gene. CDR3 residues: CASSRTGGISGNTIYF. As DNA, the CDR3 is TGTGCCAGCAGTCGGACAGGGGGTATCTCTGGAAACACCATATATTTT.

This chain connects TRBV6-5 to TRBJ1-6; 10 bases fit TRBD1. The CDR3 has 15 amino acids. Germline values: CDR1 MNHEY, CDR2 SVGAGI. Trimming removed 6 bases from V and 10 bases from J; junction bases left unmatched: 9. CDR3 in DNA: TGTGCCAGCAGGACCGGGACAGGGGATTACTCACCCCTCCACTTT. Translation: CASRTGTGDYSPLHF.

This clone was detected only once. V usage is TRBV28 and J usage is TRBJ1-1; D is unclear. Germline-derived CDR1 and CDR2 are MDHEN and SYDVKM. CDR3 length: 14 amino acids. Trimming cost V 6 bases and J 7 bases, with 18 bases left between them. The CDR3 protein is CASRPDKFEGEAFF. In DNA, the CDR3 is TGTGCCAGCAGGCCCGACAAATTTGAAGGTGAAGCTTTCTTT.

The chain recombines TRBV29-1 with TRBJ2-7, with unresolved D. The V end lost 3 bases, the J end lost 3 bases, and 18 bases lay between the germline ends. The CDR3 sequence is 15 residues long. Germline assignment: CDR1 SQVTM and CDR2 ANQGSEA. The CDR3: CSVDKFCEVVYEQYF. The CDR3 DNA is TGCAGCGTTGATAAATTTTGTGAAGTAGTCTACGAGCAGTACTTC.

The chain employs TRBV5-5 and TRBJ2-1; 15 bases agree with TRBD2. V was pared by 0 bases and J by 3 bases, with 7 bases of the junction left unmatched. This CDR3 is 19 amino acids long. CDR1 is SGHKS and CDR2 is YYEKEE in the germline V gene (reference sequence). DNA for the CDR3: TGTGCCAGCAGCTTGGCTTGGGGACTAGCGGGAGGATTCTACAATGAGCAGTTCTTC. It is translated as CASSLAWGLAGGFYNEQFF.

The chain uses TRBV6-1 and TRBJ1-2, with 7 nucleotides matching TRBD1. The CDR3 has 15 residues. The J segment lost 6 bases and the V segment lost 2 bases, leaving 9 bases of the junction unmatched. Per germline, CDR1 MNHNS and CDR2 SASEGT. For the CDR3, the DNA is TGTGCCAGCAGTGAACGGAGGCAGGGGGTGCATGGCTACACCTTC. This translates into CASSERRQGVHGYTF.

The genes are TRBV28 and TRBJ1-1; D is uncertain. This CDR3 has 13 amino acids. The ends were cut back, 6 bases at V and 3 bases at J, with 11 bases in the middle. Germline V lookup: CDR1 MDHEN, CDR2 SYDVKM. CDR3 DNA: TGTGCCAGCAGCCCTACCCCCTACACTGAAGCTTTCTTT. Residues: CASSPTPYTEAFF.

This sequence joins TRBV5-8 and TRBJ2-1, with D perhaps matching TRBD2 (6 bases). CDR1 SGHTS and CDR2 YDEGEE come from the germline V gene. CDR3 length equals 19 residues. Trimming cost V 4 bases and J 0 bases, with 23 bases left between them. The CDR3 region has the DNA TGTGCCAGCAGCCGGTGGGACTTCACCGGGCCTAGCTCCTACAATGAGCAGTTCTTC. As protein: CASSRWDFTGPSSYNEQFF.

The chain couples TRBV4-2 to TRBJ2-3; D is perhaps TRBD2 (7 bases). CDR3 size: 15 residues. V lost 0 bases to trimming and J lost 2 bases, with 9 bases between them. Germline V gives CDR1 LGHNA, CDR2 YNFKEQ. DNA for the CDR3: TGTGCCAGCAGCCAAGAGGGGGGGCCCACAGATACGCAGTATTTT. Amino acid sequence: CASSQEGGPTDTQYF.

The chain joins TRBV10-1 to TRBJ2-1; 14 bases align to TRBD2. The CDR3 covers 19 residues. Germline lookup yields CDR1 WNHNN and CDR2 SYGVQD (reference sequence). With V trimmed by 6 bases and J by 7 bases, 17 bases remained unmatched. CDR3 in DNA: TGCGCCAGCAGCCCCGGGACTAGCGGGAGTAGTAGTTTGGTGAATGAGCAGTTCTTC. This gives the protein CASSPGTSGSSSLVNEQFF.

The table lists this clone with a few counts. The CDR3 loop reads CAWSVQRTGELFF. The DNA of the CDR3 is TGTGCCTGGAGTGTACAGCGGACCGGGGAGCTGTTTTTT. The chain joins TRBV30 to TRBJ2-2, with D perhaps TRBD2 (5 bases). Germline V gene data show CDR1 as GTSNPN and CDR2 as SVGIG (reference sequence). The CDR3 totals 13 residues. V was trimmed by 0 bases and J by 5 bases, leaving 7 bases between them.

This sequence joins TRBV28 and TRBJ1-2; tentative D call: TRBD1 (6 bases). V shed 3 bases and J shed 4 bases, with 12 bases lying between them. Germline V gene lookup returns CDR1 MDHEN and CDR2 SYDVKM. CDR3 length equals 14 residues. CDR3 coding DNA: TGTGCCAGCAGTTTCGGGGGGCGCTCCTATGGCTACACCTTC. As protein: CASSFGGRSYGYTF.

J is TRBJ1-1 and V is TRBV3-1 (or the pseudogene TRBV3-2), with 10 bases fitting TRBD1. Germline-derived CDR1 and CDR2 are LGHDT and YNNKEL (reference sequence). V lost 4 bases, J lost 8 bases, and 10 bases stayed unmatched. CDR3 length: 15 amino acids. CDR3 protein: CASSRTGQGIAEAFF. CDR3 bases: TGTGCCAGCAGCCGAACGGGACAGGGGATAGCGGAAGCTTTCTTT.

In this sample, this clone turned up once. The V and J genes are TRBV7-9 and TRBJ1-1, with D possibly being TRBD1 (6 bases). Looked up from germline, CDR1 is SEHNR and CDR2 is FQNEAQ (reference sequence). The CDR3 has 15 amino acids. V was shortened by 5 bases and J by 4 bases, with 17 bases between the two germline ends. The CDR3 sequence is CASSPSGGGATEAFF. CDR3 DNA sequence: TGTGCCAGCAGCCCCTCGGGTGGGGGGGCCACTGAAGCTTTCTTT.

This chain uses TRBV5-1 with TRBJ1-1, with TRBD1 matching 10 bases. In germline, CDR1 is SGHRS, CDR2 YFSETQ. The CDR3 contains 14 residues. V was pared by 0 bases and J by 11 bases, with 7 bases of the junction left unmatched. In nucleotides, the CDR3 is TGCGCCAGCAGCTTGGGACAGGGGGCCTTGGACGCTTTCTTT. Its protein product is CASSLGQGALDAFF.

This clone was observed a few times. The DNA of the CDR3 is TGTGCCAGCAGCTACACTAGCGGAAAGCAGTTCTTC. Protein sequence: CASSYTSGKQFF. J is TRBJ2-1 and V is TRBV12-3 or TRBV12-4, with 8 positions matching TRBD2. Trimming cost V 6 bases and J 11 bases; bases outside gene matches: 6. The CDR3 length is 12 residues.

The chain couples TRBV6-5 to TRBJ1-5; D not resolved. Trimming shortened V by 6 bases and J by 0 bases, and 9 bases separated the two germline ends. The CDR3 contains 14 residues. The V gene's germline CDR1 is MNHEY and CDR2 SVGAGI. CDR3 sequence (DNA): TGTGCCAGCAGATCCCCACATAGCAATCAGCCCCAGCATTTT. It codes for CASRSPHSNQPQHF.

The J gene is TRBJ1-1, the V gene TRBV6-5; 7 bases agree with TRBD1. From germline, CDR1 is MNHEY and CDR2 SVGAGI. This CDR3 region has 15 residues. The V gene end was trimmed by 6 bases and the J gene end by 2 bases; junction bases not matched to a gene: 9. CDR3 sequence: CASRFRDSTNTEAFF. The CDR3 nucleotides read TGTGCCAGCAGATTTCGGGACAGTACTAACACTGAAGCTTTCTTT.

The gene calls are TRBV7-3 and TRBJ2-7; 11 positions match TRBD1. In germline, CDR1 is SGHTA, CDR2 FQGTGA. V shed 5 bases, J shed 10 bases, and the junction held 7 bases outside the gene matches. There are 13 residues in the CDR3. CDR3 nucleotide sequence: TGTGCCAGCAGCCCGGACAGGGGGCGCGATCAGTACTTC. Translating it yields CASSPDRGRDQYF.

The chain links TRBV6-4 to TRBJ1-2; D unclear. The CDR3 is made up of 16 amino acids. Germline values: CDR1 MRHNA, CDR2 SNTAGT. The V end lost 0 bases, the J end lost 4 bases, and 15 bases lay between the germline ends. CDR3 sequence (DNA): TGTGCCAGCAGTGACTCGTCGGAGCCTCCGGTCTATGGCTACACCTTC. It specifies CASSDSSEPPVYGYTF.

The chain has TRBV7-9 and TRBJ2-3; no clear D. V lost 2 bases and J lost 5, with 5 bases in between. Germline CDR1 is SEHNR and CDR2 is FQNEAQ (reference sequence). The CDR3 extends over 12 amino acids. Here the CDR3 reads CASSLLRDTQYF. The CDR3 DNA follows: TGTGCCAGCAGCTTATTGCGAGATACGCAGTATTTT.

The chain employs TRBV14 and TRBJ2-7; 9 bases are a match to TRBD1. The CDR3 extends over 16 amino acids. Trimming at V came to 2 bases and at J to 6 bases, leaving 11 bases not matched to a gene. Germline V gives CDR1 SGHDN, CDR2 FVKESK. The CDR3 region has the DNA TGTGCCAGCAGCCAACTCGCCACAGGGGGCTTCGGCGAGCAGTACTTC. Translating it yields CASSQLATGGFGEQYF.

This clone was recorded once. J is TRBJ1-4 and V is TRBV7-3, with 8 bases aligning to TRBD1. Germline V CDR1 and CDR2: SGHTA, FQGTGA. With 2 bases clipped from V and 5 bases from J, the junction kept 16 bases outside the gene matches. The CDR3 spans 19 residues. The CDR3 protein is CASSLHFCIMDRENEKLFF. DNA of the CDR3: TGTGCCAGCAGCTTACATTTCTGTATTATGGACAGGGAGAATGAAAAACTGTTTTTT.

The chain has TRBV21-1 and TRBJ1-1; the table calls TRBD1, which could not be checked here. TRBV21-1 is shown as a pseudogene. This CDR3 has 16 amino acids. In nucleotides, the CDR3 is TGTGCCAGCAGCAAAGCATGGACAGGGCTGAACACTGAAGCTTTCTTT. Translating gives CASSKAWTGLNTEAFF.